One sample yielded the 3 T cell receptor beta chains listed below, sequenced in a study of cytomegalovirus exposure and HLA in healthy donors. It was with 60 Vbeta and 13 Jbeta primers that the PCR ran. The method was immunoSEQ multiplex PCR; TCRdb's version includes in-frame clones alone and lacks a portion of them. The sample consists of 200,000 or so clones, 65% to 90% of them appearing once. Sequencing input: PBMCs. Receptors were obtained from a girl between 10 and 17 years old in good health and CMV-seronegative.

The chain joins TRBV7-3 to TRBJ1-1, with D unresolved. V lost 4 bases to trimming and J lost 1 base, with 7 bases between them. There are 13 residues in the CDR3. The germline V gene encodes CDR1 SGHTA and CDR2 FQGTGA. This chain's CDR3 is CASSSRGNTEAFF. The CDR3 DNA sequence: TGTGCCAGCAGCTCGCGGGGGAACACTGAAGCTTTCTTT.

The rearrangement uses TRBV28 and TRBJ1-2, with 8 bases identical to TRBD1. V gave up 11 bases and J gave up 3 bases; unmatched junction bases: 11. Germline assignment: CDR1 MDHEN and CDR2 SYDVKM. The CDR3 has 14 residues. For the CDR3, the DNA is TGTGCCCACCGTAGGACAGGGTATTACTATGGCTACACCTTC. This sequence encodes CAHRRTGYYYGYTF.

The chain links TRBV5-1 to TRBJ2-1; 14 nucleotides agree with TRBD2. The CDR3 runs 15 residues. The J segment lost 9 bases and the V segment lost 0 bases, leaving 2 bases of the junction unmatched. Germline CDR1 reads SGHRS; CDR2 reads YFSETQ. Here the CDR3 reads CASSLGLAGGGEQFF. The CDR3 DNA follows: TGCGCCAGCAGCTTGGGACTAGCGGGAGGGGGTGAGCAGTTCTTC.